The present T cell receptor (beta chain) was sequenced within a study of CDR3 diversity in severe acne. The CDR3 has 13 amino acids. The V end lost 5 bases, the J end lost 5 bases, and 12 bases lay between the germline ends. In germline, CDR1 is MGHDK, CDR2 SYGVNS. TCRdb used MiXCR to reprocess the PCR reads, holding one entry per CDR3 protein. This sample has fewer than 100,000 distinct CDR3 sequences, with around 50% found just once. The source material was blood. The TCR was taken from a male donor in good health, without acne. The genes are TRBV25-1 and TRBJ1-1, with a weak D call TRBD1 (5 bases). CDR3 residues: CASSRGGTTEAFF. CDR3 bases: TGTGCCAGCAGTCGGGGGGGTACAACTGAAGCTTTCTTT.